These 27 T cell receptor beta chains originate from one sample sequenced in a study of regulatory T cells in long-lasting Graves disease. The time point was: newly diagnosed GD, antithyroid drugs for less than 3 months. After RNA was extracted from PBMCs, the TCR library was made from it. Libraries of TCR beta came from iRepertoire HTBI primers plus Arm-PCR of CDR3 regions. TCRdb passed the multiplex PCR reads through MiXCR, listing each CDR3 protein once. The sample consists of roughly 380,000 distinct CDR3 sequences, roughly a sixth of them appearing once. This sample was also put to use in a study of T cells in Graves' hyperthyroidism and ophthalmopathy.

Sequencing used peripheral blood mononuclear cells (PBMCs), obtained at new diagnosis, from a patient treated with antithyroid drugs. These TCRs come from a man between 35 and 55 years old with Graves disease.

In this sample, this clonotype turned up many times. The rearrangement joins TRBV7-9 to TRBJ2-2; possibly TRBD1 for D (5 bases). This CDR3 has 17 amino acids. The germline gives CDR1 SEHNR, CDR2 FQNEAQ (reference sequence). Trimming stripped 2 bases from V and 0 bases from J, with 13 bases between. CDR3 protein: CASSLFQDTANTGELFF. The CDR3 bases are TGTGCCAGCAGCTTATTCCAGGACACCGCGAACACCGGGGAGCTGTTTTTT.

Only a few counts were recorded for this clonotype. The chain has TRBV10-3 and TRBJ2-2, with 10 nucleotides matching TRBD2. V was pared by 11 bases and J by 3 bases, with 3 bases of the junction left unmatched. The CDR3 is made up of 13 amino acids. Germline values: CDR1 ENHRY, CDR2 SYGVKD. CDR3 in DNA: TGTGCCTTAGGACTAGCGGACACCGGGGAGCTGTTTTTT. Its protein product is CALGLADTGELFF.

This clonotype was picked up many times. The junction differs from germline at one of its ends, possibly a read error. The rearrangement uses TRBV18 and TRBJ2-1; D uncertain. The CDR3 sequence is 15 residues long. CDR1 is KGHSH, CDR2 LQKENI, per germline. The CDR3, as DNA: TGTGCCAGCACACCGTTGCCGGATAGCTACAATGAGCAGTTCTTC. Translating gives CASTPLPDSYNEQFF. The full variable domain, with the rest looked up from reference TRBV18 and TRBJ2-1, is NAGVMQNPRHLVRRRGQEARLRCSPMKGHSHVYWYRQLPEEGLKFMVYLQKENIIDESGMPKERFSAEFPKEGPSILRIQQVVRGDSAAYFCASTPLPDSYNEQFFGPGTRLTVL.

Comments on this clonotype: One end of the junction varies from germline; a read error may be responsible. This chain joins TRBV3-1 and TRBJ1-1; maybe TRBD1 (5 bases). The CDR3 is made up of 15 amino acids. The germline V gene encodes CDR1 LGHDT and CDR2 YNNKEL (reference sequence). The CDR3 loop reads CASSQDLPGRNEAFF. CDR3 DNA sequence: TGTGCCAGCAGCCAAGACCTCCCAGGGAGAAATGAAGCCTTCTTT.

The chain links TRBV20-1 to TRBJ2-5; a weak D match, TRBD2 (6 bases). Trimming removed 3 bases at V and 1 base at J, with 15 bases between. Per germline, CDR1 DFQATT and CDR2 SNEGSKA (reference sequence). CDR3 length: 15 amino acids. The CDR3 loop reads CSASQGGGSQETQYF. The CDR3 coding sequence is TGCAGTGCTAGTCAGGGTGGGGGGAGCCAAGAGACCCAGTACTTC.

A note on this clonotype: A much larger clone differs by one base, so this may be a read error. The J gene is TRBJ1-5, the V gene TRBV2; D remains ambiguous. V was shortened by 8 bases and J by 11 bases, with 19 bases between the two germline ends. This CDR3 region has 13 residues. Germline V CDR1 and CDR2: SNHLY, FYNNEI. This chain's CDR3 is CASGFDISQSQHF. The CDR3 DNA reads TGTGCCAGCGGATTCGACATATCACAGTCCCAGCATTTT. Using reference TRBV2 and TRBJ1-5 for the parts outside the CDR3, the full variable domain is EPEVTQTPSHQVTQMGQEVILRCVPISNHLYFYWYRQILGQKVEFLVSFYNNEISEKSEIFDDQFSVERPDGSNFTLKIRSTKLEDSAMYFCASGFDISQSQHFGDGTRLSIL.

This clonotype occurred a few times. The genes are TRBV5-1 and TRBJ2-5, with 8 bases that match TRBD1. The V segment lost 2 bases and the J segment 4 bases; nucleotides outside the gene matches: 7. CDR1 and CDR2 from the germline V gene are SGHRS and YFSETQ. The CDR3 consists of 15 residues. CDR3 region: CASSFGGQAGETQYF. In DNA, the CDR3 is TGCGCCAGCAGCTTTGGGGGACAGGCGGGAGAGACCCAGTACTTC.

This chain uses TRBV5-1 with TRBJ1-5, with 12 bases aligning to TRBD1. Trimming removed 4 bases from V and 7 bases from J; junction bases left unmatched: 3. The germline gives CDR1 SGHRS, CDR2 YFSETQ. The CDR3 is 14 amino acids. CDR3 nucleotide sequence: TGCGCCAGCAGCATGGGGACAGGGGGCCAGCCCCAGCATTTT. It yields the protein CASSMGTGGQPQHF.

This clonotype occurred many times. V is TRBV7-9 and J is TRBJ1-2; the D gene is possibly TRBD1 (6 bases). The V gene lost 5 bases and the J gene lost 10 bases, with 14 bases spanning the gap. Germline V gives CDR1 SEHNR, CDR2 FQNEAQ (reference sequence). The CDR3 loop spans 12 amino acids. CDR3 residues: CASSPNRVDYTF. In DNA form, the CDR3 reads TGTGCCAGCAGCCCAAACAGGGTGGACTACACCTTC.

This clonotype occurred many times. The rearrangement joins TRBV18 to TRBJ2-1; D may match TRBD1 or TRBD2 (6 bases each). With 4 bases removed from V and 7 bases from J, the gap between germline ends came to 14 bases. Per germline, CDR1 KGHSH and CDR2 LQKENI. This CDR3 contains 14 residues. The CDR3 loop is CASSRRGAGNEQFF. Written as DNA, the CDR3 is TGTGCCAGCTCACGCAGGGGCGCGGGGAATGAGCAGTTCTTC.

This clonotype was found many times. The V gene is TRBV5-1, the J gene TRBJ1-1; the D gene is possibly TRBD1 (5 bases). This CDR3 region has 14 residues. V was shortened by 2 bases and J by 4 bases, with 12 bases between the two germline ends. Germline values: CDR1 SGHRS, CDR2 YFSETQ. The CDR3: CASSFRDSSTEAFF. In DNA form, the CDR3 reads TGCGCCAGCAGCTTTCGGGACTCGAGCACTGAAGCTTTCTTT. The variable domain in full, with the rest retrieved from reference TRBV5-1 and TRBJ1-1, is KAGVTQTPRYLIKTRGQQVTLSCSPISGHRSVSWYQQTPGQGLQFLFEYFSETQRNKGNFPGRFSGRQFSNSRSEMNVSTLELGDSALYLCASSFRDSSTEAFFGQGTRLTVV.

This clonotype appeared many times. The chain recombines TRBV12-3 or TRBV12-4 with TRBJ2-2; a possible D gene is TRBD1 (6 bases). The CDR3 is made up of 12 amino acids. The V end lost 3 bases, the J end lost 11 bases, and 10 bases lay between the germline ends. In nucleotides, the CDR3 is TGTGCCAGCAGTTTTGTGGACAGCGAGCTGTTTTTT. It specifies CASSFVDSELFF.

The V call is TRBV12-3 or TRBV12-4, the J call TRBJ2-1; D possibly corresponds to TRBD2 (5 bases). The CDR3 contains 14 residues. V lost 5 bases, J lost 14 bases, and 22 bases lay in between. The CDR3 coding sequence is TGTGCCAGCAGTGAAACGGACTTTCGAGATTTGGAGTTCTTC. This gives the protein CASSETDFRDLEFF.

The chain couples TRBV11-2 to TRBJ2-1, with 8 bases identical to TRBD2. The V segment lost 2 bases and the J segment 8 bases; nucleotides outside the gene matches: 5. CDR3 size: 14 residues. The germline V gene encodes CDR1 SGHAT and CDR2 FQNNGV. The CDR3 DNA sequence: TGTGCCAGCAGCTTAATTGGCGGGGGGCATGAGCAGTTCTTC. Protein sequence: CASSLIGGGHEQFF.

This clonotype was seen ten or more times. The CDR3 loop reads CAWRPGGYEQYF. DNA of the CDR3: TGTGCCTGGAGACCCGGGGGGTACGAGCAGTACTTC. The rearrangement links TRBV30 to TRBJ2-7; 7 positions match TRBD2. There are 12 residues in the CDR3. The junction had 3 bases not matched to a gene; V was cut back by 3 bases and J by 4 bases. Germline V gives CDR1 GTSNPN, CDR2 SVGIG (reference sequence).

As concerns this clonotype: A read error is possible here, since a much larger clone lies one base away. Given the absence of the conserved phenylalanine or tryptophan at the CDR3 end, a read error is likely. V usage is TRBV6-5 and J usage is TRBJ2-7, with D maybe TRBD1 (6 bases). V shed 0 bases and J shed 0 bases, with 15 bases lying between them. Germline CDR1 is MNHEY and CDR2 is SVGAGI. This CDR3 contains 17 residues. CDR3 residues: CASSYSSSGASSYEQYS. In nucleotides, the CDR3 is TGTGCCAGCAGTTACTCTTCATCAGGGGCCAGCTCCTACGAGCAGTACTCC.

This clonotype occurred a few times. J is TRBJ1-1 and V is TRBV24-1; D unresolved. Trimming shortened V by 5 bases and J by 10 bases, and 10 bases separated the two germline ends. This CDR3 spans 11 amino acids. Germline assignment: CDR1 KGHDR and CDR2 SFDVKD. CDR3 sequence reads: CATSAGARAFF. CDR3 sequence (DNA): TGTGCCACCAGTGCAGGAGCCCGAGCTTTCTTT.

As for this clonotype: Germline and junction disagree at one end, which may indicate a read error. The chain links TRBV30 to TRBJ2-6; weak D call: TRBD1 (6 bases). From germline, CDR1 is GTSNPN and CDR2 SVGIG (reference sequence). The CDR3 is made up of 15 amino acids. The CDR3 reads CAWGVGGSGANVLTF. CDR3 DNA sequence: TGTGCCTGGGGTGTAGGGGGCTCTGGGGCCAACGTCCTGACTTTC.

This clonotype occurred many times. The chain couples TRBV28 to TRBJ1-5; tentative D call: TRBD1 (6 bases). CDR3 length: 15 amino acids. Germline loops: CDR1 MDHEN, CDR2 SYDVKM. V lost 7 bases, J lost 4 bases, and 17 bases lay in between. The DNA of the CDR3 is TGTGCCAGCACTGCCGGGCCTAGGGGGAATCAGCCCCAGCATTTT. The encoded protein is CASTAGPRGNQPQHF.

This clonotype came up many times. The rearrangement links TRBV12-3 or TRBV12-4 to TRBJ1-2; D remains ambiguous. This CDR3 comprises 18 residues. Trimming pared 4 bases from V and 3 bases from J, leaving 24 bases between. CDR3 sequence: CASSYRVRGLPGDYGYTF. CDR3 DNA: TGTGCCAGCAGTTACCGGGTGCGGGGTCTACCTGGGGACTATGGCTACACCTTC.

This clonotype was found a few times. The V gene is TRBV2, the J gene TRBJ2-4; TRBD2 matches 9 bases. This CDR3 comprises 15 residues. Looked up from germline, CDR1 is SNHLY and CDR2 is FYNNEI. The junction had 5 bases not matched to a gene; V was cut back by 3 bases and J by 5 bases. The CDR3 here is CASSEGTSPENIQYF. For the CDR3, the DNA is TGTGCCAGCAGTGAGGGGACTAGCCCCGAAAACATTCAGTACTTC.

This clonotype was seen many times. The chain links TRBV2 to TRBJ2-1; 7 positions match TRBD2. CDR1 is SNHLY, CDR2 FYNNEI, per germline. CDR3 length: 14 residues. V trimming: 7 bases; J trimming: 3 bases; junction bases outside the gene matches: 6. Here the CDR3 DNA reads TGTGCCAGCAACTGGGGGGGGTTCTACAATGAGCAGTTCTTC. It yields the protein CASNWGGFYNEQFF.

This clonotype was counted at least ten times. The chain recombines TRBV11-2 with TRBJ2-7; 7 bases are a match to TRBD1. The J segment lost 4 bases and the V segment lost 1 base, leaving 7 bases of the junction unmatched. Germline values: CDR1 SGHAT, CDR2 FQNNGV. The CDR3 loop spans 15 amino acids. CDR3 region: CASSLVESGQYEQYF. In nucleotides, the CDR3 is TGTGCCAGCAGCTTAGTGGAGTCGGGACAGTACGAGCAGTACTTC.

There are a few counts of this clonotype. The junction departs from germline at one end; a sequencing error may be responsible. The chain employs TRBV5-8 and TRBJ1-5; possible D gene TRBD1, 6 bases. CDR1 is SGHTS, CDR2 YDEGEE, per germline. This CDR3 has 11 residues. CDR3 residues: CASSLPGGQVF. CDR3 DNA: TGTGCCAGCAGCTTGCCGGGGGGCCAGGTTTTT. Full variable domain (rest looked up from reference TRBV5-8 and TRBJ1-5): EAGVTQSPTHLIKTRGQQATLRCSPISGHTSVYWYQQALGLGLQFLLWYDEGEERNRGNFPPRFSGRQFPNYSSELNVNALELEDSALYLCASSLPGGQVFGDGTRLSIL.

This clonotype was picked up a small number of times. The chain joins TRBV7-9 to TRBJ2-3; 10 bases fit TRBD1. Germline trimming cut 5 bases from V and 5 bases from J; bases unmatched to any gene: 4. The V gene's germline CDR1 is SEHNR and CDR2 FQNEAQ (reference sequence). The CDR3 loop spans 14 amino acids. The CDR3 nucleotides are TGTGCCAGCAGCCTAGACAGGGGGCGAGATACGCAGTATTTT. It specifies CASSLDRGRDTQYF.

V and J are TRBV12-3 or TRBV12-4 and TRBJ1-2; the D gene is possibly TRBD1 (6 bases). V gave up 1 base and J gave up 8 bases, with 14 bases separating them. The CDR3 spans 14 residues. The CDR3 region has the DNA TGTGCCAGCAGTTTAGGGACAGCCTCTTCCGGCTACACCTTC. It yields the protein CASSLGTASSGYTF.

The V call is TRBV6-1, the J call TRBJ2-5; 9 bases match TRBD2. The CDR3 is 14 residues long. Trimming cost V 4 bases and J 2 bases; bases outside gene matches: 2. Per germline, CDR1 MNHNS and CDR2 SASEGT. CDR3 coding DNA: TGTGCCAGCAGTGGACTAGCGGAACAAGAGACCCAGTACTTC. The encoded protein is CASSGLAEQETQYF.